The clone carrying this TCR beta chain was observed a single time. No antigen is known for it. With 2 bases removed from V and 8 bases from J, the gap between germline ends came to 13 bases. The germline V gene encodes CDR1 ENHRY and CDR2 SYGVKD. The CDR3 has 14 amino acids. Sequencing was performed with immunoSEQ multiplex PCR; in TCRdb, only in-frame clones are kept and a portion is missing. The sample includes hundreds of thousands of clones, approximately 90% seen only once; the top ten take 2.5% to 3%. The roughly 120-subject validation cohort, separate from the approximately 670-subject first cohort, included the donors. The sample originates from a study of cytomegalovirus exposure and HLA in healthy donors. Whole-study findings and limits: Specificity of three CMV-associated chains for CMV antigens was verified in vitro. Rarity held for most TCR sequences, but there were some public TCRs that occurred in many donors.

Sequencing used PBMCs. The rearrangement joins TRBV10-3 to TRBJ2-1; TRBD1 is a possible D gene (5 bases). The clonotype comes from a man aged 18 to 30 in good health and CMV-seronegative. The CDR3 sequence is CAISEEGRGYEQFF. Written as DNA, the CDR3 is TGTGCCATCAGTGAGGAAGGAAGGGGATATGAGCAGTTCTTC.